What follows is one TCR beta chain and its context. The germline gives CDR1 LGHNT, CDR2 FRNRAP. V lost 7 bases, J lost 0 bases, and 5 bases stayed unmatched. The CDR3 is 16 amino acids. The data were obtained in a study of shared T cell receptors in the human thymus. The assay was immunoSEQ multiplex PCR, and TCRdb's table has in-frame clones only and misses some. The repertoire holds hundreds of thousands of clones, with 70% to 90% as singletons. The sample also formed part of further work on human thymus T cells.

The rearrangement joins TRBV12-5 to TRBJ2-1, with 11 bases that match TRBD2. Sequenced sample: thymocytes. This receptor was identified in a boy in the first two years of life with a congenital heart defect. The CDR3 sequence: CASVLAGGHSYNEQFF. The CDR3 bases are TGTGCTAGTGTCCTAGCGGGAGGCCACTCCTACAATGAGCAGTTCTTC. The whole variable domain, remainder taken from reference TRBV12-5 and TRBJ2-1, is DARVTQTPRHKVTEMGQEVTMRCQPILGHNTVFWYRQTMMQGLELLAYFRNRAPLDDSGMPKDRFSAEMPDATLATLKIQPSEPRDSAVYFCASVLAGGHSYNEQFFGPGTRLTVL.